This T cell receptor (beta chain) was profiled in a study of identical twins. TCRdb fed the 5' RACE reads into MiXCR, producing one record per CDR3 protein. Of approximately 670,000 distinct CDR3 sequences listed, around 6% are singletons. The CDR3 runs 15 residues. Between the trimmed V and J ends, which lost 5 bases and 2 bases, there was a span of 16 bases. Germline-derived CDR1 and CDR2 are SEHNR and FQNEAQ (reference sequence). This clonotype was observed many times. The sample consisted of naive T cells sorted from blood. The rearrangement uses TRBV7-9 and TRBJ2-7; TRBD1 might be the D (6 bases). The source of this sequence is a man aged 18-30 years in good health. The CDR3 region is CASSVAVGAAYEQYF. CDR3 sequence (DNA): TGTGCCAGCAGCGTCGCGGTGGGGGCGGCCTACGAGCAGTACTTC.